These 24 T cell receptor beta chains share one sample of origin, sequenced in a study of shared clonotypes between healthy human individuals. Sequencing used immunoSEQ multiplex PCR; TCRdb keeps in-frame clones, though not all of them. This sample has some 2.1 million clones; 85% to 95% occur once, and the top ten carry 0.1% to 0.15%. The specimen was naive CD4+ T cells sorted from blood. Regarding subset: CD45RA+ positively selected. These TCRs come from a young man in good health.

The count of this clone is one. The V gene is TRBV18, the J gene TRBJ1-5; TRBD1 matches 7 bases. V dropped 5 bases and J dropped 5; count of bases not matched to a gene: 6. The length of the CDR3 is 14 residues. The germline V gene has CDR1 KGHSH and CDR2 LQKENI. The CDR3 region is CASSSDRDYQPQHF. DNA of the CDR3: TGTGCCAGCTCATCAGACAGGGATTATCAGCCCCAGCATTTT.

On this clone itself: The sample contains more than one DNA sequence encoding this CDR3. This chain joins TRBV4-1 and TRBJ1-1; D perhaps matches TRBD1 (5 bases). V lost 4 bases to trimming and J lost 1 base, with 13 bases between them. The CDR3 loop spans 15 amino acids. CDR1 and CDR2 (germline): MGHRA, YSYEKL. In DNA form, the CDR3 reads TGCGCCAGCAGCCTACCCGACAGACCGAACACTGAAGCTTTCTTT. Translating it yields CASSLPDRPNTEAFF.

This clone turned up a few times. The rearrangement joins TRBV19 to TRBJ2-7; D is uncertain. Between the trimmed V and J ends, which lost 0 bases and 2 bases, there was a span of 11 bases. CDR1 is LNHDA, CDR2 SQIVND, per germline (reference sequence). This CDR3 is built from 15 residues. Here the CDR3 reads CASSIDKASPYEQYF. Written as DNA, the CDR3 is TGTGCCAGTAGTATAGATAAGGCCAGTCCCTACGAGCAGTACTTC. The full variable domain, in which reference TRBV19 and TRBJ2-7 provide the parts outside the CDR3, is DGGITQSPKYLFRKEGQNVTLSCEQNLNHDAMYWYRQDPGQGLRLIYYSQIVNDFQKGDIAEGYSVSREKKESFPLTVTSAQKNPTAFYLCASSIDKASPYEQYFGPGTRLTVT.

This clone came up once. The chain combines TRBV5-1 with TRBJ2-3, with D possibly matching TRBD2 (5 bases). The CDR3 runs to 15 residues. Germline assignment: CDR1 SGHRS and CDR2 YFSETQ. The V end was cut by 1 base, the J end by 0 bases, with 9 bases between. The CDR3 DNA sequence: TGCGCCAGCAGCTTGTGGACGGGAAGCACAGATACGCAGTATTTT. This sequence encodes CASSLWTGSTDTQYF.

The J gene is TRBJ1-3, the V gene TRBV7-9; unclear D gene. The CDR3 loop spans 16 amino acids. The germline V and J ends were trimmed by 5 bases and 0 bases, with 14 bases remaining between them. CDR1 is SEHNR, CDR2 FQNEAQ, per germline (reference sequence). The CDR3 bases are TGTGCCAGCAGCCCCCCGGGATCCAGCTCTGGAAACACCATATATTTT. This gives the protein CASSPPGSSSGNTIYF. The whole variable domain, filled in from reference TRBV7-9 and TRBJ1-3, reads DTGVSQNPRHKITKRGQNVTFRCDPISEHNRLYWYRQTLGQGPEFLTYFQNEAQLEKSRLLSDRFSAERPKGSFSTLEIQRTEQGDSAMYLCASSPPGSSSGNTIYFGEGSWLTVV.

The rearrangement links TRBV2 to TRBJ2-3; D may be TRBD1 or TRBD2 (6 bases each). V was shortened by 7 bases and J by 6 bases, with 11 bases between the two germline ends. This CDR3 region has 12 residues. CDR1 and CDR2 from the germline V gene are SNHLY and FYNNEI. The CDR3 region has the DNA TGTGCCAGCACAGGGGACTTCGATACGCAGTATTTT. Its translation: CASTGDFDTQYF.

This chain connects TRBV9 to TRBJ2-7; 8 bases fit TRBD1. Germline-derived CDR1 and CDR2 are SGDLS and YYNGEE. V shed 3 bases and J 4 bases; nucleotides not matched to a gene: 9. There are 15 residues in the CDR3. CDR3 sequence (DNA): TGTGCCAGCAGCGAGAGGGCAGGGGGCGTTTACGAGCAGTACTTC. Its translation is CASSERAGGVYEQYF.

This clone was recorded only once. The chain carries TRBV2 and TRBJ1-2, with 9 bases fitting TRBD1. With 5 bases clipped from V and 6 bases from J, the junction kept 4 bases outside the gene matches. Germline V lookup: CDR1 SNHLY, CDR2 FYNNEI. The CDR3 extends over 13 amino acids. The CDR3 DNA reads as TGTGCCAGCAGTCACCGGGACAGGGATGGCTACACCTTC. Protein product: CASSHRDRDGYTF. Based on the CDR3 plus reference TRBV2 and TRBJ1-2, the full variable domain is EPEVTQTPSHQVTQMGQEVILRCVPISNHLYFYWYRQILGQKVEFLVSFYNNEISEKSEIFDDQFSVERPDGSNFTLKIRSTKLEDSAMYFCASSHRDRDGYTFGSGTRLTVV.

J is TRBJ2-1 and V is TRBV9; D possibly corresponds to TRBD1 (7 bases). With 3 bases removed from V and 6 bases from J, the gap between germline ends came to 25 bases. Germline CDR1 is SGDLS and CDR2 is YYNGEE. There are 18 residues in the CDR3. CDR3 in amino acids: CASSETLTGRGGPNEQFF. CDR3 in DNA: TGTGCCAGCAGCGAGACCCTGACAGGGCGGGGTGGTCCCAATGAGCAGTTCTTC.

This sequence joins TRBV19 and TRBJ1-5; D call uncertain. Trimming removed 5 bases at V and 6 bases at J, with 14 bases between. This CDR3 region has 14 residues. Germline loops: CDR1 LNHDA, CDR2 SQIVND (reference sequence). CDR3 region: CASSAQKGTQPQHF. For the CDR3, the DNA is TGTGCCAGTAGTGCACAAAAGGGCACTCAGCCCCAGCATTTT.

This rearrangement joins TRBV28 to TRBJ1-1; D is perhaps TRBD1 (6 bases). Germline V gene sequence: CDR1 MDHEN, CDR2 SYDVKM. CDR3 length: 14 amino acids. Trimming removed 8 bases from V and 6 bases from J, with 19 bases in between. CDR3 sequence reads: CASCRRGAGAEAFF. The CDR3 coding sequence is TGTGCCAGCTGTAGGAGGGGGGCTGGGGCTGAAGCTTTCTTT.

J is TRBJ1-1 and V is TRBV5-1; D remains ambiguous. V was cut by 0 bases and J by 1 base, with 10 bases left in between. CDR3 size: 15 residues. Germline V CDR1 and CDR2: SGHRS, YFSETQ. The CDR3 loop reads CASSLEAAGNTEAFF. The CDR3 nucleotides are TGCGCCAGCAGCTTGGAAGCAGCAGGGAACACTGAAGCTTTCTTT.

V gene TRBV2 combines with J gene TRBJ2-5, with D possibly being TRBD1 (5 bases). The CDR3 has 15 residues. V gave up 1 base and J gave up 3 bases, with 12 bases separating them. Germline V gene lookup returns CDR1 SNHLY and CDR2 FYNNEI. For the CDR3, the DNA is TGTGCCAGCAGTGAAGAGATGGGCAGGGAAGAGACCCAGTACTTC. It encodes CASSEEMGREETQYF. The whole variable domain, filled in from reference TRBV2 and TRBJ2-5, reads EPEVTQTPSHQVTQMGQEVILRCVPISNHLYFYWYRQILGQKVEFLVSFYNNEISEKSEIFDDQFSVERPDGSNFTLKIRSTKLEDSAMYFCASSEEMGREETQYFGPGTRLLVL.

Remarks on this clone: A much bigger clone sits one base away, suggesting this may be a read error. V gene TRBV27 combines with J gene TRBJ1-2, with 7 bases fitting TRBD1. The length of the CDR3 is 13 residues. J lost 4 bases, V lost 6 bases, and 5 bases had no gene match. Germline-derived CDR1 and CDR2 are MNHEY and SMNVEV (reference sequence). The CDR3 bases are TGTGCCAGCAGGCGACAGGGTTCCTATGGCTACACCTTC. Its protein product is CASRRQGSYGYTF.

The sample holds one count of this clone. The chain links TRBV5-6 to TRBJ2-7; D not resolved. This CDR3 comprises 12 residues. Germline V gene sequence: CDR1 SGHDT, CDR2 YYEEEE. V shed 6 bases and J shed 4 bases, with 11 bases lying between them. The CDR3 coding sequence is TGTGCCAGCACGACCGGGTCTTACGAGCAGTACTTC. Amino acid sequence: CASTTGSYEQYF.

The chain uses TRBV7-2 and TRBJ2-5; perhaps TRBD2 as D (6 bases). Germline CDR1 reads SGHTA; CDR2 reads FQGNSA. V was trimmed by 1 base and J by 2 bases, leaving 17 bases between them. The CDR3 covers 17 residues. In DNA, the CDR3 is TGTGCCAGCAGCTTAGTTGGAGGGATAGGCTCGCAAGAGACCCAGTACTTC. Amino acid sequence: CASSLVGGIGSQETQYF. The variable domain in full, completed from reference TRBV7-2 and TRBJ2-5, reads GAGVSQSPSNKVTEKGKDVELRCDPISGHTALYWYRQSLGQGLEFLIYFQGNSAPDKSGLPSDRFSAERTGGSVSTLTIQRTQQEDSAVYLCASSLVGGIGSQETQYFGPGTRLLVL.

This chain joins TRBV25-1 and TRBJ1-1, with a possible D match to TRBD1 (5 bases). Trimming stripped 8 bases from V and 4 bases from J, with 11 bases between. CDR1 and CDR2 from the germline V gene are MGHDK and SYGVNS. This CDR3 has 12 residues. CDR3 sequence: CASSGIGTEAFF. The CDR3 region has the DNA TGTGCCAGCTCAGGGATCGGCACTGAAGCTTTCTTT.

This chain joins TRBV10-1 and TRBJ2-7; TRBD2 is a possible D gene (6 bases). The V gene's germline CDR1 is WNHNN and CDR2 SYGVQD (reference sequence). V was shortened by 5 bases and J by 6 bases, with 14 bases between the two germline ends. This CDR3 has 13 residues. CDR3 in DNA: TGCGCCAGCAGTCTAGCGCTGGAGGCCGAGCAGTACTTC. The encoded protein is CASSLALEAEQYF.

The genes are TRBV21-1 and TRBJ2-1; the D segment call TRBD1 is taken from the table without a DNA check. TRBV21-1 is deemed a pseudogene. CDR3 length equals 15 residues. In DNA, the CDR3 is TGTGCCAGCAGCATCGACACGCCTCCGGTGAATGAGCAGTTCTTC. Amino acid sequence: CASSIDTPPVNEQFF.

The gene calls are TRBV20-1 and TRBJ1-2; TRBD1 is a possible D gene (5 bases). This CDR3 region has 11 residues. The V gene lost 7 bases and the J gene lost 7 bases, with 13 bases spanning the gap. CDR1 is DFQATT and CDR2 is SNEGSKA in the germline V gene (reference sequence). In nucleotides, the CDR3 is TGCAGTGTAGTTACCCAGGGTGGCTACACCTTC. Translated, it gives CSVVTQGGYTF.

The V gene is TRBV4-3, the J gene TRBJ2-3; 9 bases are shared with TRBD1. This CDR3 has 15 residues. With 2 bases clipped from V and 6 bases from J, the junction kept 6 bases outside the gene matches. Germline loops: CDR1 LGHNA, CDR2 YSLEER. The CDR3: CASSQQQGAGDTQYF. DNA for the CDR3: TGCGCCAGCAGCCAACAACAGGGGGCGGGGGATACGCAGTATTTT.

The rearrangement joins TRBV19 to TRBJ2-5, with D perhaps matching TRBD1 (6 bases). The CDR3 totals 16 residues. The V end lost 5 bases, the J end lost 1 base, and 17 bases lay between the germline ends. CDR1 LNHDA and CDR2 SQIVND come from the germline V gene (reference sequence). CDR3 sequence (DNA): TGTGCCAGTAGTCCCCTCCCTCGGACAGTCCAAGAGACCCAGTACTTC. Its translation is CASSPLPRTVQETQYF.

This clone has just one count. The rearrangement uses TRBV1 and TRBJ1-4; the table calls TRBD1, which could not be checked here. TRBV1 is marked as a pseudogene. The CDR3 spans 15 residues. In nucleotides, the CDR3 is TGCACCATCCCGGGACAGGGGCCGATTAATGAAAAACTGTTTTTT. This codes for CTIPGQGPINEKLFF.

To note about this clone: This sample includes further DNA sequences coding for the same CDR3. The chain carries TRBV5-1 and TRBJ1-6; D gene uncertain. Germline V gives CDR1 SGHRS, CDR2 YFSETQ. The length of the CDR3 is 14 residues. V lost 5 bases and J 7 bases, leaving 13 bases between the germline ends. CDR3 region: CASSPGQDNSPLHF. The CDR3 coding sequence is TGCGCCAGCAGTCCCGGGCAGGACAATTCACCCCTCCACTTT. Supplemented by reference TRBV5-1 and TRBJ1-6, the full variable domain reads KAGVTQTPRYLIKTRGQQVTLSCSPISGHRSVSWYQQTPGQGLQFLFEYFSETQRNKGNFPGRFSGRQFSNSRSEMNVSTLELGDSALYLCASSPGQDNSPLHFGNGTRLTVT.